The clone carrying this T cell receptor beta chain occurred a few times. Its matching antigen is unknown. Repertoires were sampled repeatedly during chemoradiotherapy. The germline CDR1 and CDR2 sequences are SEHNR and FQNEAQ (reference sequence). The V end was cut by 5 bases, the J end by 4 bases, with 14 bases between. This CDR3 spans 14 amino acids. This entry is derived from a study of chemoradiotherapy in HPV16-positive cancers. Whole-study findings and limits: HPV-responsive T-cell expansion during chemoradiotherapy was linked to improved recurrence-free survival in HPV16-positive patients.

TCRdb's table, derived via immunoSEQ multiplex PCR, lists solely in-frame clones and lacks some. The data hold 3,000 to 5,000 clones, with 82% observed a single time. The source of this sequence is a human donor with HPV-associated anogenital cancer. The sequencing used tumor tissue, collected from a patient who underwent chemoradiotherapy. J is TRBJ1-1 and V is TRBV7-9, with D perhaps TRBD1 (5 bases). The CDR3 region is CASSATGWGTEAFF. CDR3 DNA: TGTGCCAGCAGCGCCACAGGCTGGGGCACTGAAGCTTTCTTT.